Shown below are 19 T cell receptor beta chains from a single sample sequenced in a study of cytomegalovirus exposure and HLA in healthy donors. Repertoires were generated with immunoSEQ multiplex PCR, while TCRdb's copy carries only in-frame clones and drops some. The sample lists about 340,000 clones, roughly 88% seen once, with 0.84% in the top ten. Material for sequencing was PBMCs. The source is a woman aged 18-35 years in good health and CMV-seronegative.

This chain joins TRBV6-5 and TRBJ2-7, with 11 bases fitting TRBD2. Trimming took 6 bases from V and 6 from J; bases not matched to a gene: 10. The germline CDR1 and CDR2 sequences are MNHEY and SVGAGI. CDR3 length: 15 residues. The CDR3 DNA reads as TGTGCCAGCAGCCCTAACCCGCTAGCGGGAGGCGAGCAGTACTTC. Its protein product is CASSPNPLAGGEQYF.

CDR3 nucleotides: TGCGCCAGCAGCCAGTCGGAAGGCGGGGTCGAGCAGTACTTC. Protein product: CASSQSEGGVEQYF. The V gene is TRBV4-3, the J gene TRBJ2-7; possibly TRBD2 for D (6 bases). Deletions cut 3 bases from V and 6 bases from J, with 15 bases between. The CDR3 has 14 amino acids. Looked up from germline, CDR1 is LGHNA and CDR2 is YSLEER.

The chain uses TRBV6-1 and TRBJ1-2, with a tentative D call TRBD1 (6 bases). Trimming removed 5 bases at V and 2 bases at J, with 15 bases between. Germline loops: CDR1 MNHNS, CDR2 SASEGT. There are 15 residues in the CDR3. This chain's CDR3 is CASSPPGTRNYGYTF. The CDR3 DNA reads as TGTGCCAGCAGTCCTCCCGGGACAAGGAACTATGGCTACACCTTC.

Note on this clone: Within the sample, other DNA sequences also encode this same CDR3. The chain recombines TRBV5-1 with TRBJ2-2; D is unclear. The CDR3 totals 16 residues. V shed 4 bases and J shed 0 bases, with 13 bases lying between them. From germline, CDR1 is SGHRS and CDR2 YFSETQ. The CDR3 is CASSPRLAANTGELFF. DNA for the CDR3: TGCGCCAGCAGCCCGAGACTCGCCGCGAACACCGGGGAGCTGTTTTTT.

V and J are TRBV5-4 and TRBJ2-3; D gene ambiguous. The CDR3 loop spans 15 amino acids. The V end was cut by 0 bases, the J end by 0 bases, with 8 bases between. Germline loops: CDR1 SGHNT, CDR2 YYREEE (reference sequence). CDR3 DNA: TGTGCCAGCAGCTTGGCCTCGACTAGCACAGATACGCAGTATTTT. Encoded protein: CASSLASTSTDTQYF.

DNA for the CDR3: TGCAGCGTTGAAGATAAGGCCGGGACAGGGGTAGGAGTAGGAGAGACCCAGTACTTC. Protein product: CSVEDKAGTGVGVGETQYF. The chain joins TRBV29-1 to TRBJ2-5; 10 bases match TRBD1. The CDR3 extends over 19 amino acids. Per germline, CDR1 SQVTM and CDR2 ANQGSEA. J gave up 4 bases and V 0 bases, and 17 bases lay outside the gene matches.

The chain employs TRBV18 and TRBJ2-5; TRBD2 matches at 7 bases. The CDR3 contains 16 residues. J lost 5 bases, V lost 0 bases, and 9 bases had no gene match. The germline V gene has CDR1 KGHSH and CDR2 LQKENI. CDR3 protein: CASSPPGLADGETQYF. The CDR3 coding sequence is TGTGCCAGCTCACCACCGGGTCTAGCGGATGGGGAGACCCAGTACTTC.

This clone was observed a handful of times. V gene TRBV7-9 combines with J gene TRBJ1-2; TRBD1 is a possible D gene (6 bases). In germline, CDR1 is SEHNR, CDR2 FQNEAQ (reference sequence). Trimming took 5 bases from V and 0 from J, leaving 13 bases between them. CDR3 length: 15 residues. The CDR3 loop reads CASSPGQSANYGYTF. CDR3 sequence (DNA): TGTGCCAGCAGCCCTGGACAGTCAGCTAACTATGGCTACACCTTC.

J is TRBJ2-7 and V is TRBV6-5, with D perhaps TRBD2 (5 bases). Germline V CDR1 and CDR2: MNHEY, SVGAGI. This CDR3 is built from 16 residues. V was clipped by 0 bases and J by 3 bases, with 15 bases between them. CDR3 in DNA: TGTGCCAGCAGTTACTCCCCTTGGACGGGAAACTACGAGCAGTACTTC. Translating it yields CASSYSPWTGNYEQYF.

The rearrangement joins TRBV28 to TRBJ1-1; 7 bases match TRBD1. The CDR3 runs to 13 residues. The ends lost 3 bases at V and 11 bases at J; junction bases unmatched: 9. Germline-derived CDR1 and CDR2 are MDHEN and SYDVKM. The CDR3 sequence is CASSFFRDRDAFF. CDR3 sequence (DNA): TGTGCCAGCAGTTTTTTCCGCGACAGGGATGCTTTCTTT.

The chain recombines TRBV5-1 with TRBJ1-1; the D gene is possibly TRBD1 (6 bases). With 4 bases removed from V and 6 bases from J, the gap between germline ends came to 16 bases. The CDR3 is made up of 14 amino acids. The germline V gene encodes CDR1 SGHRS and CDR2 YFSETQ. This CDR3 reads CASSDGQPKAEAFF. DNA for the CDR3: TGCGCCAGCAGCGACGGACAGCCGAAGGCTGAAGCTTTCTTT.

The chain employs TRBV4-3 and TRBJ1-2, with 9 bases aligning to TRBD1. After removal of 4 bases from V and 0 bases from J, the junction contained 3 bases not matched to a gene. The CDR3 loop spans 15 amino acids. Per the germline V gene, CDR1 is LGHNA and CDR2 is YSLEER. The CDR3 nucleotides are TGCGCCAGCAGCCGGGACAGGGAGCCTAACTATGGCTACACCTTC. Encoded protein: CASSRDREPNYGYTF.

The chain joins TRBV4-3 to TRBJ2-1; 8 bases fit TRBD2. This CDR3 spans 18 amino acids. Germline V gene lookup returns CDR1 LGHNA and CDR2 YSLEER. V trimming: 0 bases; J trimming: 2 bases; junction bases outside the gene matches: 9. The CDR3 loop reads CASSQEDTSGNPYNEQFF. Written as DNA, the CDR3 is TGCGCCAGCAGCCAAGAGGATACTAGCGGAAACCCCTACAATGAGCAGTTCTTC.

In its sample, this clone was seen once. V is TRBV6-5 and J is TRBJ2-3, with 11 bases that match TRBD2. CDR1 is MNHEY and CDR2 is SVGAGI in the germline V gene. The length of the CDR3 is 15 residues. The J segment lost 8 bases and the V segment lost 8 bases, leaving 12 bases of the junction unmatched. The CDR3 nucleotides are TGTGCCAGCGGTGCGAATAGCGGGAGGGCCGGTACGCAGTATTTT. Encoded protein: CASGANSGRAGTQYF.

This chain links TRBV5-1 with TRBJ2-1; the D gene is possibly TRBD2 (6 bases). V dropped 2 bases and J dropped 10 bases, with 10 bases sitting between them. The CDR3 totals 12 residues. The germline CDR1 and CDR2 sequences are SGHRS and YFSETQ. The CDR3 DNA reads TGCGCCAGCAGCTTTGGGGGGAACGAGCAGTTCTTC. Translated: CASSFGGNEQFF. The variable domain in full, with the rest retrieved from reference TRBV5-1 and TRBJ2-1, is KAGVTQTPRYLIKTRGQQVTLSCSPISGHRSVSWYQQTPGQGLQFLFEYFSETQRNKGNFPGRFSGRQFSNSRSEMNVSTLELGDSALYLCASSFGGNEQFFGPGTRLTVL.

The chain has TRBV18 and TRBJ2-1, with TRBD1 matching 9 bases. Trimming cost V 6 bases and J 9 bases; bases outside gene matches: 15. The CDR3 spans 16 residues. Germline V CDR1 and CDR2: KGHSH, LQKENI. CDR3 sequence (DNA): TGTGCCAGCTCGGCGGGACAGGGCGAAAAAGTGGGTGAGCAGTTCTTC. Translated, it gives CASSAGQGEKVGEQFF.

The chain carries TRBV27 and TRBJ2-1; 7 bases align to TRBD2. The CDR3 spans 16 residues. Germline V CDR1 and CDR2: MNHEY, SMNVEV (reference sequence). V was pared by 5 bases and J by 2 bases, with 9 bases of the junction left unmatched. The CDR3 reads CASSRLGGSTYNEQFF. DNA of the CDR3: TGTGCCAGCAGTCGTCTCGGGGGGAGTACCTACAATGAGCAGTTCTTC.

The rearrangement links TRBV27 to TRBJ1-1; 9 bases line up with TRBD1. The CDR3 consists of 13 residues. Unmatched junction bases numbered 7, after V lost 4 bases and J lost 10 bases. Germline CDR1 reads MNHEY; CDR2 reads SMNVEV (reference sequence). CDR3 bases: TGTGCCAGCAGTTCCGGGACAGGGAGAGCAGCTTTCTTT. It specifies CASSSGTGRAAFF.

J is TRBJ2-7 and V is TRBV7-2; a possible D gene is TRBD1 (5 bases). Germline assignment: CDR1 SGHTA and CDR2 FQGNSA. This CDR3 contains 14 residues. The V end lost 3 bases, the J end lost 2 bases, and 11 bases lay between the germline ends. CDR3 protein: CASSFRTTTYEQYF. The CDR3, as DNA: TGTGCCAGCAGCTTTCGGACAACGACCTACGAGCAGTACTTC.